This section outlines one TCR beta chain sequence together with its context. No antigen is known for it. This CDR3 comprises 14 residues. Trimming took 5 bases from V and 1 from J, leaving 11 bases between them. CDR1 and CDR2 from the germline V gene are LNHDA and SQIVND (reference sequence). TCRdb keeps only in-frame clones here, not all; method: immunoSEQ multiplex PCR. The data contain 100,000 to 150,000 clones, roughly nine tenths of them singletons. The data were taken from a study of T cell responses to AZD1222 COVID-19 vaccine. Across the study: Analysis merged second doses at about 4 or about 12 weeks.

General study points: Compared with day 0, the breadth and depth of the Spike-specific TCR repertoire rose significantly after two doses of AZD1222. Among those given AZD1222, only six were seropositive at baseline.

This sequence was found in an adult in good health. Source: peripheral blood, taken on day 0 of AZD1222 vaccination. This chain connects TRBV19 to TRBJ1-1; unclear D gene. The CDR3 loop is CASSVILQNTEAFF. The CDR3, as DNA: TGTGCCAGTAGTGTCATACTACAGAACACTGAAGCTTTCTTT. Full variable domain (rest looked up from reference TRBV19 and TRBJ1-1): DGGITQSPKYLFRKEGQNVTLSCEQNLNHDAMYWYRQDPGQGLRLIYYSQIVNDFQKGDIAEGYSVSREKKESFPLTVTSAQKNPTAFYLCASSVILQNTEAFFGQGTRLTVV.